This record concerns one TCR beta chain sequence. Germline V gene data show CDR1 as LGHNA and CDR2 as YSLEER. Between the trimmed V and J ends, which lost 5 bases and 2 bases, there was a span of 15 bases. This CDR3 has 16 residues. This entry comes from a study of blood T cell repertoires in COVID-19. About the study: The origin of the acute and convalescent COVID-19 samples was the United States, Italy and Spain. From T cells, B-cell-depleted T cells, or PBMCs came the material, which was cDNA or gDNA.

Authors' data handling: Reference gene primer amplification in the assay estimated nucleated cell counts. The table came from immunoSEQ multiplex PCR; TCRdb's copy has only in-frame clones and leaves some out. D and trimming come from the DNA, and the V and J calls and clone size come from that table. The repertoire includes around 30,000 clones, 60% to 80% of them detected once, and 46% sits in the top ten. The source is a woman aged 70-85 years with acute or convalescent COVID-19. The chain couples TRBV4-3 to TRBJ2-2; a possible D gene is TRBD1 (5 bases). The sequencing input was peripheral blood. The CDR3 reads CASSSLGATNTGELFF. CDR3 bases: TGCGCCAGCAGCTCCCTTGGGGCGACTAACACCGGGGAGCTGTTTTTT.